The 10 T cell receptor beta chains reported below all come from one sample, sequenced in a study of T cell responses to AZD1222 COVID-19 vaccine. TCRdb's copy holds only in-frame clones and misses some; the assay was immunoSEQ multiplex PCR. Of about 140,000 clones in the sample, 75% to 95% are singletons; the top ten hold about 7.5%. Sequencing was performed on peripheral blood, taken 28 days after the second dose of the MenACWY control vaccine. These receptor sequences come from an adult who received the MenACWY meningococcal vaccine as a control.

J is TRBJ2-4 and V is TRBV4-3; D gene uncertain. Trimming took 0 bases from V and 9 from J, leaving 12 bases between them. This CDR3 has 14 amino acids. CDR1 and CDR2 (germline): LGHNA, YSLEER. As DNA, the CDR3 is TGCGCCAGCAGCCAAGAAAGGAAAGTGGGCATTCAGTACTTC. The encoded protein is CASSQERKVGIQYF.

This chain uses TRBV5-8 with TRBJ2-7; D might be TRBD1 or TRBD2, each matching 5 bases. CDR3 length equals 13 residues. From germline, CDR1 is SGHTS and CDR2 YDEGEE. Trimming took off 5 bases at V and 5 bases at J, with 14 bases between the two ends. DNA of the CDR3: TGTGCCAGCAGGGAACGTGTGGGGGACGAGCAGTACTTC. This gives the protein CASRERVGDEQYF.

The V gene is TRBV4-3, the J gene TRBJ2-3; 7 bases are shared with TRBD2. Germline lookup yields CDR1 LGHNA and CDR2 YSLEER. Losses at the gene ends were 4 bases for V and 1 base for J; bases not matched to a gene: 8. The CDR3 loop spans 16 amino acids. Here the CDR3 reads CASSRGTAGGTDTQYF. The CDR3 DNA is TGCGCCAGCAGCCGCGGGACTGCGGGAGGCACAGATACGCAGTATTTT.

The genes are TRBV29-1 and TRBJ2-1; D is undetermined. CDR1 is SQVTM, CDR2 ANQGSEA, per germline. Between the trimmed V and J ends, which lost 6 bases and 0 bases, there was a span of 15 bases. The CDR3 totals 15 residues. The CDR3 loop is CSVPPRSTSYNEQFF. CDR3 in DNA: TGCAGCGTCCCCCCCCGGTCGACCTCCTACAATGAGCAGTTCTTC.

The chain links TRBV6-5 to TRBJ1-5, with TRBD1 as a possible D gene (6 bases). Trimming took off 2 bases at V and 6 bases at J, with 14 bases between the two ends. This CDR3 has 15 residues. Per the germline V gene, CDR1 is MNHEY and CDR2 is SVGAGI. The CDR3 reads CASSYGQGPGQPQHF. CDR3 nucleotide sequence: TGTGCCAGCAGTTACGGGCAGGGGCCAGGTCAGCCCCAGCATTTT.

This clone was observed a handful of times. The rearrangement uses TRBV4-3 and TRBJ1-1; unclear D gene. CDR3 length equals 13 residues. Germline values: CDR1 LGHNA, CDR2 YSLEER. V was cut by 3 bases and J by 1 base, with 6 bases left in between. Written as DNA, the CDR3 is TGCGCCAGCAGCCAGGCGCGGAACACTGAAGCTTTCTTT. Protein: CASSQARNTEAFF.

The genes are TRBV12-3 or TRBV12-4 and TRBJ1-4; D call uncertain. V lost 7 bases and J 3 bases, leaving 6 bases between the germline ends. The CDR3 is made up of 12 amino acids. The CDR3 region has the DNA TGTGCCAGCACCGCGGCTAATGAAAAACTGTTTTTT. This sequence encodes CASTAANEKLFF.

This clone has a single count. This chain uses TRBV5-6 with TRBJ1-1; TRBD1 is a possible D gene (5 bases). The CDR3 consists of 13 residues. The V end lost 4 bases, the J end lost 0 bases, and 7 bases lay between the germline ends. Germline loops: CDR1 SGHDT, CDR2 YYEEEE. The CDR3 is CASSKGLNTEAFF. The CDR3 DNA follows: TGTGCCAGCAGCAAGGGACTGAACACTGAAGCTTTCTTT.

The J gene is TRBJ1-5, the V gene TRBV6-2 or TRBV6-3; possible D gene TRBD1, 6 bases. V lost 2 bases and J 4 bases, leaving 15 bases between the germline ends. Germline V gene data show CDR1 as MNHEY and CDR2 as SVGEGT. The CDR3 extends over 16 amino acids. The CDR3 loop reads CASSYGRRRGNQPQHF. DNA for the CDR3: TGTGCCAGCAGTTACGGGCGTAGAAGGGGGAATCAGCCCCAGCATTTT.

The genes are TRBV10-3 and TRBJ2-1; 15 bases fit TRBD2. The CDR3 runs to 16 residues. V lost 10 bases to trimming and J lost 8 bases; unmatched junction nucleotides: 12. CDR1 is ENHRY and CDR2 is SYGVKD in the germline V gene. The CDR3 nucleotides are TGTGCCACGAGGCTAGGACTAGCGGGAGGGCTGGATGAGCAGTTCTTC. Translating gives CATRLGLAGGLDEQFF.